This TCR beta chain comes out of a study of T cells in Graves' hyperthyroidism and ophthalmopathy. The CDR3 regions of TCR beta were amplified from RNA transcripts. First-round RT-PCR of the TCR CDR3 relied on the HTBI primer set. Via MiXCR, TCRdb re-called the multiplex PCR reads, giving one row per CDR3 protein. Here the sample spans around 350,000 distinct CDR3 sequences, about 18% being singletons. Diagnosis rested on symptoms, serum thyroxine and TRAb, thyroid ultrasound, and orbital computed tomography. Trimming cost V 6 bases and J 0 bases, with 13 bases left between them. There are 15 residues in the CDR3.

The chain joins TRBV12-3 or TRBV12-4 to TRBJ2-3; a weak D match, TRBD2 (7 bases). This sequence was found in a woman younger than 35 with Graves' hyperthyroidism. Sequencing was done on a sample of blood. The DNA of the CDR3 is TGTGCCAGCAGCCCTAGGGGGGGGAGCACAGATACGCAGTATTTT. This encodes CASSPRGGSTDTQYF.